Shown below are 8 T cell receptor beta chains from a single sample sequenced in a study of blood T cells in healthy people across ages. A second PCR of about 7 to 11 cycles used a sample-barcoded 5' primer and a J-beta primer mix. TCRdb passed the 5' RACE reads through MiXCR, listing each CDR3 protein once. The data show around 1,000,000 distinct CDR3 sequences, about two fifths seen once. The sample consisted of blood. These TCRs come from a man aged 18 to 29 in good health.

The chain recombines TRBV6-2 or TRBV6-3 with TRBJ1-1; 7 nucleotides line up with TRBD1. The CDR3 is 16 residues long. The trim removed 6 bases at V and 1 base at J, leaving 11 bases unmatched. Germline V lookup: CDR1 MNHEY, CDR2 SVGEGT. CDR3 sequence reads: CASRPPRTGPNTEAFF. For the CDR3, the DNA is TGTGCCAGCAGACCCCCTCGGACAGGCCCGAACACTGAAGCTTTCTTT.

A remark on this clonotype: One junction end disagrees with the germline gene, perhaps due to a read error. The CDR3 nucleotides are TGTGCCTGCAGCCCGCGGAAGTCGGGTAACTATGGCTACACCTTC. Translated, it gives CACSPRKSGNYGYTF. The chain has TRBV7-9 and TRBJ1-2; no clear D gene. The CDR3 has 15 amino acids. Germline V CDR1 and CDR2: SEHNR, FQNEAQ (reference sequence).

This clonotype was seen a few times. The chain carries TRBV20-1 and TRBJ2-1, with 9 bases fitting TRBD2. This CDR3 is 16 amino acids long. The junction had 12 bases not matched to a gene; V was cut back by 6 bases and J by 3 bases. From germline, CDR1 is DFQATT and CDR2 SNEGSKA (reference sequence). The CDR3 sequence is CSAISPGTSYYNEQFF. CDR3 in DNA: TGCAGTGCGATTTCCCCCGGGACTAGCTACTACAATGAGCAGTTCTTC.

The V and J genes are TRBV20-1 and TRBJ2-3; maybe TRBD2 (6 bases). V was pared by 1 base and J by 6 bases, with 11 bases between. CDR1 is DFQATT, CDR2 SNEGSKA, per germline (reference sequence). The length of the CDR3 is 13 residues. CDR3 amino acids: CSARVSGLDTQYF. CDR3 nucleotide sequence: TGCAGTGCTAGAGTTAGCGGATTGGATACGCAGTATTTT.

A few counts support this clonotype. This chain links TRBV12-3 or TRBV12-4 with TRBJ1-2, with D hard to call. Trimming shortened V by 9 bases and J by 0 bases, and 14 bases separated the two germline ends. This CDR3 spans 14 amino acids. The CDR3 sequence: CASQGNLANYGYTF. The CDR3 DNA follows: TGTGCCAGTCAAGGGAATCTAGCTAACTATGGCTACACCTTC.

In its sample, this clonotype was seen a few times. V and J are TRBV21-1 and TRBJ2-1. TRBV21-1 is an annotated pseudogene. This CDR3 contains 15 residues. This chain's CDR3 is CASSKVVPSYNEQFF. Here the CDR3 DNA reads TGTGCCAGCAGCAAAGTAGTACCCTCCTACAATGAGCAGTTCTTC.

This clonotype showed up just a few times. The genes are TRBV7-2 and TRBJ2-1; D remains unclear. V dropped 1 base and J dropped 2 bases, with 9 bases sitting between them. CDR3 size: 15 residues. Germline lookup yields CDR1 SGHTA and CDR2 FQGNSA. The CDR3 DNA follows: TGTGCCAGCAGCTTAGGGCAGCTTGCCTACAATGAGCAGTTCTTC. Amino acid sequence: CASSLGQLAYNEQFF.

This clonotype was counted only a few times. This CDR3 reads CASSLGIVMNYGYTF. DNA of the CDR3: TGTGCCAGCAGCTTAGGTATAGTAATGAACTATGGCTACACCTTC. This chain connects TRBV13 to TRBJ1-2; D unresolved. CDR1 and CDR2 from the germline V gene are PRHDT and FYEKMQ (reference sequence). The CDR3 is made up of 15 amino acids. Between the trimmed V and J ends, which lost 0 bases and 2 bases, there was a span of 10 bases.